Listed below are T cell receptor beta chains from one sample, sequenced in a study of blood T cell repertoires in COVID-19. Measured with immunoSEQ multiplex PCR; TCRdb has only the in-frame clones, and not every one. The sample records approximately 220,000 clones, around 91% being singletons. Sequenced material: PBMCs or T cells enriched from blood (not recorded which). Receptor source: a woman between 18 and 29 years old in a cohort exposed to, infected with or recovered from COVID-19 (not recorded which). Both conserved end residues are trimmed from each CDR3.

j_gene | v_gene | CDR3aa
TRBJ1-4 | TRBV13 | ASSEQGPNGELF
TRBJ1-2 | TRBV3-1/TRBV3-2 | ASSQEEVGRNYGYT
TRBJ1-1 | TRBV27 | ASRTGGAWDTEAF
TRBJ1-6 | TRBV5-4 | ASSLEFGRGTSPLH
TRBJ1-2 | TRBV11-3 | ASSFDRHRDYGYT
TRBJ2-2 | TRBV7-9 | ASSLVAPNTGELF
TRBJ1-5 | TRBV2 | ASSTNRASNQPQH
TRBJ2-2 | TRBV9 | ASSPGGTGELF
TRBJ2-1 | TRBV27 | ASSVLSGRISGEF
TRBJ2-1 | TRBV27 | ASSLLESSYNEQF
TRBJ1-2 | TRBV7-9 | ASSFPRGGIYGYT
TRBJ1-1 | TRBV7-6 | ASSDGTGLGNTEAF
TRBJ1-1 | TRBV6-5 | ASSSGTDTEAF
TRBJ2-1 | TRBV27 | ASSSDEGWANNEQF
TRBJ2-7 | TRBV7-3 | ASSPGQGREQY
TRBJ1-6 | TRBV6-5 | ASSLNRVRDNSPLH
TRBJ2-1 | TRBV28 | ASSLGRAYEQF
TRBJ1-4 | TRBV7-9 | ASSWGTGGEKLF
TRBJ1-4 | TRBV24-1 | ATSGNNEKLF
TRBJ1-1 | TRBV6-5 | ASSYHFGQGNTEAF
TRBJ1-6 | TRBV5-1 | ASRPPGLDNSPLH
TRBJ2-1 | TRBV7-3 | ASSLSGRGNEQF
TRBJ2-7 | TRBV6-5 | ASSPILAVEGEQY